This TCR beta chain was found in a study of shared clonotypes between healthy human individuals. Sequenced by immunoSEQ multiplex PCR; TCRdb stores in-frame clones only, minus some. The sample has around 500,000 clones; 70% to 85% are singletons. Input material: PBMCs. The source is a woman in her 40s in good health. Some clones in this sample may be carry-over from other donors' samples.

This chain's CDR3 is CASSLLGAGGPRLEQYF. The CDR3 DNA follows: TGTGCCAGCAGTTTATTGGGGGCGGGAGGGCCTCGTCTCGAGCAGTACTTC. V is TRBV27 and J is TRBJ2-7, with TRBD2 matching over 9 bases. The CDR3 length is 17 residues. The germline gives CDR1 MNHEY, CDR2 SMNVEV (reference sequence). The V gene end was trimmed by 1 base and the J gene end by 6 bases; junction bases not matched to a gene: 13.